Below are 6 T cell receptor beta chains sequenced from a single sample in a study of CD8 T cells in Susac syndrome. Random hexamers were used to reverse transcribe roughly 0.45 to 1 ug of RNA. TCRdb re-derived calls from the immunoSEQ multiplex PCR reads in MiXCR, one entry per CDR3 protein. The sample contains fewer than 350,000 distinct CDR3 sequences, 89% of which appear only once. Input material: CD8+ T cells from PBMCs. These receptors were taken from a human donor with multiple sclerosis.

The chain recombines TRBV5-4 with TRBJ2-7; the D call may be TRBD1 or TRBD2 (5 bases each). The CDR3 consists of 14 residues. Germline lookup yields CDR1 SGHNT and CDR2 YYREEE (reference sequence). Between the trimmed V and J ends, which lost 2 bases and 5 bases, there was a span of 14 bases. Here the CDR3 reads CASSFPGTVHEQYF. The CDR3 DNA sequence: TGTGCCAGCAGCTTTCCCGGGACCGTACACGAGCAGTACTTC. Full variable domain (rest looked up from reference TRBV5-4 and TRBJ2-7): ETGVTQSPTHLIKTRGQQVTLRCSSQSGHNTVSWYQQALGQGPQFIFQYYREEENGRGNFPPRFSGLQFPNYSSELNVNALELDDSALYLCASSFPGTVHEQYFGPGTRLTVT.

The chain employs TRBV7-8 and TRBJ2-3; D gene unclear. Germline-derived CDR1 and CDR2 are SGHVS and FQNEAQ. Trimming stripped 5 bases from V and 1 base from J, with 10 bases between. The CDR3 extends over 14 amino acids. CDR3: CASSPTRGTDTQYF. The CDR3 nucleotides read TGTGCCAGCAGCCCGACTCGTGGCACAGATACGCAGTATTTT. Supplemented by reference TRBV7-8 and TRBJ2-3, the full variable domain reads GAGVSQSPRYKVAKRGQDVALRCDPISGHVSLFWYQQALGQGPEFLTYFQNEAQLDKSGLPSDRFFAERPEGSVSTLKIQRTQQEDSAVYLCASSPTRGTDTQYFGPGTRLTVL.

This clonotype has just one count. The rearrangement links TRBV5-5 to TRBJ2-7; TRBD2 matches 11 bases. Unmatched junction bases numbered 2, after V lost 3 bases and J lost 3 bases. CDR3 length: 14 residues. Germline lookup yields CDR1 SGHKS and CDR2 YYEKEE (reference sequence). CDR3 residues: CASSWGLADYEQYF. The CDR3 DNA follows: TGTGCCAGCAGCTGGGGACTAGCGGACTACGAGCAGTACTTC.

This clonotype was counted a single time. The chain recombines TRBV20-1 with TRBJ1-1, with D possibly TRBD1 on 5 matching bases. CDR3 length: 14 amino acids. Germline CDR1 DFQATT, CDR2 SNEGSKA (reference sequence). V dropped 0 bases and J dropped 1 base, with 9 bases sitting between them. The CDR3 DNA sequence: TGCAGTGCTAGAGAGGAAGACAGGAACACTGAAGCTTTCTTT. Translation gives CSAREEDRNTEAFF.

This clonotype was detected once. The J gene is TRBJ2-1, the V gene TRBV2; 8 nucleotides line up with TRBD2. The CDR3 is made up of 13 amino acids. The V segment lost 8 bases and the J segment 4 bases; nucleotides outside the gene matches: 4. The germline V gene has CDR1 SNHLY and CDR2 FYNNEI. The CDR3 reads CASQGLGYNEQFF. CDR3 nucleotides: TGTGCCAGCCAGGGACTAGGGTACAATGAGCAGTTCTTC.

This clonotype was found once. This chain joins TRBV11-3 and TRBJ2-1; tentative D call: TRBD1 (5 bases). CDR3 length equals 15 residues. The V end lost 4 bases, the J end lost 8 bases, and 18 bases lay between the germline ends. The germline CDR1 and CDR2 sequences are SGHNT and YENEEA. This CDR3 reads CASSSRGPGWDEQFF. CDR3 DNA: TGTGCCAGCAGCTCCAGAGGTCCAGGGTGGGATGAGCAGTTCTTC. Combining the CDR3 with reference TRBV11-3 and TRBJ2-1 gives the whole variable domain EAGVVQSPRYKIIEKKQPVAFWCNPISGHNTLYWYLQNLGQGPELLIRYENEEAVDDSQLPKDRFSAERLKGVDSTLKIQPAELGDSAVYLCASSSRGPGWDEQFFGPGTRLTVL.